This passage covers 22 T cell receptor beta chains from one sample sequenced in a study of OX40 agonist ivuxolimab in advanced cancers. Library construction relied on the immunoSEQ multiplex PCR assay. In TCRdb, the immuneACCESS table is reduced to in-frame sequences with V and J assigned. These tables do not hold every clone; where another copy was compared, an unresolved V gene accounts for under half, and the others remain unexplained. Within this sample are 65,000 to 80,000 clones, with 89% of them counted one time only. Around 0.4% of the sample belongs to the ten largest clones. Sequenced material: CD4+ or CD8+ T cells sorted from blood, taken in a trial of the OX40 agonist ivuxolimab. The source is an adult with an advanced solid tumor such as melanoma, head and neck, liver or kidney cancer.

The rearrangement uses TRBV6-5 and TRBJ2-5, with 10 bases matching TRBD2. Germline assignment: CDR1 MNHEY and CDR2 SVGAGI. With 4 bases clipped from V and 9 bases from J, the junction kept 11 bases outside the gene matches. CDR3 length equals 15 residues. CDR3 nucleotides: TGTGCCAGCAGTTTTAAAGCGGGAGGGAGCGGAGCCCAGTACTTC. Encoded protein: CASSFKAGGSGAQYF.

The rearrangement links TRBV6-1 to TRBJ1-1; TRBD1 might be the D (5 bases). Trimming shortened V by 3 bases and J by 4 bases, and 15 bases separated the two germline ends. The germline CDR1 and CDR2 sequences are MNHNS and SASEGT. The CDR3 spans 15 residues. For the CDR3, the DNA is TGTGCCAGCAGTGATAGGGCCAGGGCGGGCACTGAAGCTTTCTTT. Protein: CASSDRARAGTEAFF.

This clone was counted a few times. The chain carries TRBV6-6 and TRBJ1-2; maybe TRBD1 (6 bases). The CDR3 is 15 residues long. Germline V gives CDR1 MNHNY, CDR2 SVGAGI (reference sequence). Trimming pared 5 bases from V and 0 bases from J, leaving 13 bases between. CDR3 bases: TGTGCCAGCAGTCAACCGGACAGATCTAACTATGGCTACACCTTC. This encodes CASSQPDRSNYGYTF.

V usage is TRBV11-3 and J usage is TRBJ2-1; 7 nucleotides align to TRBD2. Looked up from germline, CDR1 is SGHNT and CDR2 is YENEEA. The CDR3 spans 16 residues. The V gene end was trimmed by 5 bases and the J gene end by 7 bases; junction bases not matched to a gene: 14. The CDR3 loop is CASSPGGAGPRNEQFF. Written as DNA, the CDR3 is TGTGCCAGCAGCCCCGGGGGAGCGGGACCGAGGAATGAGCAGTTCTTC.

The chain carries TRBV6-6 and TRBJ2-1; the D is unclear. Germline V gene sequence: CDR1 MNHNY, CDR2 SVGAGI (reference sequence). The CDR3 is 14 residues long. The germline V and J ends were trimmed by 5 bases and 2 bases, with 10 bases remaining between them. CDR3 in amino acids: CASSTTLTYNEQFF. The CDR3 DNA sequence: TGTGCCAGCAGTACTACACTGACCTACAATGAGCAGTTCTTC.

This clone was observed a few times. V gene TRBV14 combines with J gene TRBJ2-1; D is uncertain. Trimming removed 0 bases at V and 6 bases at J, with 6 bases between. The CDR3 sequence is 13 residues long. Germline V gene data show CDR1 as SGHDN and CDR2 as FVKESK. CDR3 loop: CASSQDRPNEQFF. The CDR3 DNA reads TGTGCCAGCAGCCAAGATCGCCCCAATGAGCAGTTCTTC.

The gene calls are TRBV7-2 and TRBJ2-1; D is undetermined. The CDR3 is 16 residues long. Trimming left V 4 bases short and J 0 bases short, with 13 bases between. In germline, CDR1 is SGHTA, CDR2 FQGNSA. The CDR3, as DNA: TGTGCCAGCAGCTCTAGAGTATCCCTCTCCTACAATGAGCAGTTCTTC. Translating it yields CASSSRVSLSYNEQFF.

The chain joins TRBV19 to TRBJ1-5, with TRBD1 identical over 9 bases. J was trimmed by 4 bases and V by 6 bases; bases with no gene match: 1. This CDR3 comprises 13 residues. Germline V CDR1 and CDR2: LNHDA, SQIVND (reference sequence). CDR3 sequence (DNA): TGTGCCAGTAGGACAGGGGGGAATCAGCCCCAGCATTTT. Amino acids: CASRTGGNQPQHF.

Here the CDR3 reads CASSRASGSYDEQYF. CDR3 sequence (DNA): TGCGCCAGCAGCAGGGCTAGCGGGAGTTACGACGAGCAGTACTTC. The chain carries TRBV5-1 and TRBJ2-7; 10 bases are shared with TRBD2. V lost 4 bases, J lost 5 bases, and 9 bases stayed unmatched. Germline V CDR1 and CDR2: SGHRS, YFSETQ. The CDR3 has 15 residues.

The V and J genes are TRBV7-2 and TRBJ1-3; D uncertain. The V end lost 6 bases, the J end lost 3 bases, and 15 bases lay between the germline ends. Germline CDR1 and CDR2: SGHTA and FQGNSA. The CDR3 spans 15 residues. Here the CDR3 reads CASRPQLLFGNTIYF. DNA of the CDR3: TGTGCCAGCAGACCACAGTTGCTTTTTGGAAACACCATATATTTT.

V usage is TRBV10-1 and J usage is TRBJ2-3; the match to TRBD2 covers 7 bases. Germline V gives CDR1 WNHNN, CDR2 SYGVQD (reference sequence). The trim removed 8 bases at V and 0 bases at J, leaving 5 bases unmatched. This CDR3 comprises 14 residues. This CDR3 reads CASRGSLSTDTQYF. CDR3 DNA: TGCGCCAGCCGCGGGAGTTTAAGCACAGATACGCAGTATTTT.

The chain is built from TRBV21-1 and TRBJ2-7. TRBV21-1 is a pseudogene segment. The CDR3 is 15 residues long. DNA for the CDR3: TGTGCCAGCAGCAAAAGGACCGCCCAACAGTACGAGCAGTACTTC. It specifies CASSKRTAQQYEQYF.

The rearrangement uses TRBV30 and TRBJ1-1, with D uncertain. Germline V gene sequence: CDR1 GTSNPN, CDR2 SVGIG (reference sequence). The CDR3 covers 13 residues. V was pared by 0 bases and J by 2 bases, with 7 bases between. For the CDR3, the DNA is TGTGCCTGGAGTGTTCTCAGCAACACTGAAGCTTTCTTT. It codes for CAWSVLSNTEAFF.

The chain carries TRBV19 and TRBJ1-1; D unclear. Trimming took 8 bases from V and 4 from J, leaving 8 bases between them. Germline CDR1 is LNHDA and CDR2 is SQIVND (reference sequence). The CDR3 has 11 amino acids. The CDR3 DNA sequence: TGTGCCAGTGGTCGTGGCACTGAAGCTTTCTTT. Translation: CASGRGTEAFF.

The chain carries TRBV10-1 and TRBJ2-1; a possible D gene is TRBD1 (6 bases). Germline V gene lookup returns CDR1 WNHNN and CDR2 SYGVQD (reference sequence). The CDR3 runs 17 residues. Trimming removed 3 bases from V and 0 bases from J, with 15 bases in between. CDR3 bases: TGCGCCAGCAGTGAACCGGGGACATACGACTCCTACAATGAGCAGTTCTTC. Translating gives CASSEPGTYDSYNEQFF.

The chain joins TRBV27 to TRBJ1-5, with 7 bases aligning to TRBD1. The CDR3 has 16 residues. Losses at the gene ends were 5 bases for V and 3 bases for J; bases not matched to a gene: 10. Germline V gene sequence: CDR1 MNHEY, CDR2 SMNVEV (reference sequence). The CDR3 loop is CASSQFYRGSNQPQHF. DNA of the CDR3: TGTGCCAGCAGTCAATTCTACAGGGGATCCAATCAGCCCCAGCATTTT.

In DNA form, the CDR3 reads TGTGCCAGCAGTTACGGGGCAGGGATCTCCTACGAGCAGTACTTC. Protein sequence: CASSYGAGISYEQYF. V gene TRBV6-5 combines with J gene TRBJ2-7; possibly TRBD1 for D (5 bases). The V gene lost 2 bases and the J gene lost 0 bases, with 11 bases spanning the gap. The CDR3 runs to 15 residues. The V gene's germline CDR1 is MNHEY and CDR2 SVGAGI.

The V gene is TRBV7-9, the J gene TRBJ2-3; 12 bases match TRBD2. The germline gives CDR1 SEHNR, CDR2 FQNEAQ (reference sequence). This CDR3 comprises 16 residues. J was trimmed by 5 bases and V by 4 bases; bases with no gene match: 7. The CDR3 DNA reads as TGTGCCAGCAGCTCTCGACTAGCGGGAGTGGTAGATACGCAGTATTTT. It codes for CASSSRLAGVVDTQYF.

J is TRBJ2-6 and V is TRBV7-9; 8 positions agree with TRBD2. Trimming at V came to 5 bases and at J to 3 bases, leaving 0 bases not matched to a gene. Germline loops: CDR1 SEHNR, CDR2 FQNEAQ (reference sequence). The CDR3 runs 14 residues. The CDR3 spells CASSTSGGANVLTF. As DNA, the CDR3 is TGTGCCAGCAGCACTAGCGGTGGGGCCAACGTCCTGACTTTC.

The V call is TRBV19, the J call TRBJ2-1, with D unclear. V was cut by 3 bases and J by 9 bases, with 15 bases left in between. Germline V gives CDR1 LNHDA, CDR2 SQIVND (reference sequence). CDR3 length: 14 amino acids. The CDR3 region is CASSISPSSAEQFF. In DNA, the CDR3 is TGTGCCAGTAGTATCAGCCCGTCAAGCGCTGAGCAGTTCTTC.

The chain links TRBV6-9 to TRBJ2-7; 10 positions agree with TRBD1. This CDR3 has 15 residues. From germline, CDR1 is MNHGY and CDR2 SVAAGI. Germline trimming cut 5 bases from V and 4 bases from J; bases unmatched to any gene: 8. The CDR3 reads CASSSPGQGSYEQYF. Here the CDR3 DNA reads TGTGCCAGCAGTAGTCCGGGACAGGGGAGTTACGAGCAGTACTTC.

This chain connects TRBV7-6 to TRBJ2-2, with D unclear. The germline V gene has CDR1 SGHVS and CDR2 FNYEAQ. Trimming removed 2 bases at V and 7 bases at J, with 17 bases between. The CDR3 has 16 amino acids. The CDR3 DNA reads TGTGCCAGCAGCTTATCTCGTACACCCGGGCTCGGGGAGCTGTTTTTT. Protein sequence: CASSLSRTPGLGELFF.